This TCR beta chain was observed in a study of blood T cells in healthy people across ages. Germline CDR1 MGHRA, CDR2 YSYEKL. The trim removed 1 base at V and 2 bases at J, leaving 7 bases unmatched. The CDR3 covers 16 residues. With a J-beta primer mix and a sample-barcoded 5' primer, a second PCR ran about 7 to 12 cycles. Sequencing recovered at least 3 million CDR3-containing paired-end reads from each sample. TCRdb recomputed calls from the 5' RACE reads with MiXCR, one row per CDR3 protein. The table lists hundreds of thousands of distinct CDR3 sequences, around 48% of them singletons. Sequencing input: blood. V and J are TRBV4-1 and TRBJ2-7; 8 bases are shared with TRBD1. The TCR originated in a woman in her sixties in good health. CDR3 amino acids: CASSQVGRGPTYEQYF. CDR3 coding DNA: TGCGCCAGCAGCCAAGTCGGCAGGGGGCCCACCTACGAGCAGTACTTC.